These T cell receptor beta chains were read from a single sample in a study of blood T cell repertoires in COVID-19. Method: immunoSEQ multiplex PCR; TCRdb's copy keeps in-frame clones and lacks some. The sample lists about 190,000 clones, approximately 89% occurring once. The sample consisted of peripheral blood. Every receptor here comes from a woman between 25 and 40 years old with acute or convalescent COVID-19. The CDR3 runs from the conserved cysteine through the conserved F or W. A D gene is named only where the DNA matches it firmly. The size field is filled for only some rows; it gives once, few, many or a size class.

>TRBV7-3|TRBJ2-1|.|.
TGTGCCAGCCCCGGCAATGAGCAGTTCTTC
CASPGNEQFF
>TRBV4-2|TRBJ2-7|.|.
TGTGCCAGCAGCCAGTCCCTCAGTCTTGACTACGAGCAGTACTTC
CASSQSLSLDYEQYF
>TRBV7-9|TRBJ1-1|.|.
TGTGCCAGCACCTGGAGTGGGAACACTGAAGCTTTCTTT
CASTWSGNTEAFF
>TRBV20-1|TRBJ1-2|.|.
TGCAGTGCTCGTGTGCTCCTACAGGACCCGTATGGCTACACCTTC
CSARVLLQDPYGYTF
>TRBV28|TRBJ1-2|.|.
TGTGCCAGCAGTGGTAGCAGGGGCATCTATGGCTACACCTTC
CASSGSRGIYGYTF
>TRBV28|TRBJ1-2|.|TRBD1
TGTGCCAGCAGTCTCCGGGACAGAGCTTATGGCTACACCTTC
CASSLRDRAYGYTF
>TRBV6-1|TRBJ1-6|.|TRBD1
TGTGCCAGCAACGGACGATCGACAGGGTCTTCACCCCTCCACTTT
CASNGRSTGSSPLHF
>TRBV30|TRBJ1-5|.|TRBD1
TGTGCCTGGAGTGTTGGGACAGTCAATCAGCCCCAGCATTTT
CAWSVGTVNQPQHF
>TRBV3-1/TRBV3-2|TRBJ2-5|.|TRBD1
TGTGCCGCAAGGACAGGGGGGACCCAGTACTTC
CAARTGGTQYF
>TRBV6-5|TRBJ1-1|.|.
TGTGCCGGACAATTCCGGGACACTAGCACTGAAGCTTTCTTT
CAGQFRDTSTEAFF
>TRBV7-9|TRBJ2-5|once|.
TGTGCCAGCAGCCTTGGACCTCAGGGGACCCAGTACTTC
CASSLGPQGTQYF
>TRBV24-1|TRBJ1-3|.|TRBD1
TGTGCCACCAGTGACCCCAGGGGGCCTGGAAACACCATATATTTT
CATSDPRGPGNTIYF
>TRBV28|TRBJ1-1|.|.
TGTGCCAGCAGTTTAAGCGTCCGGTCGGAAGCTTTCTTT
CASSLSVRSEAFF
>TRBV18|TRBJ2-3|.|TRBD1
TGTGCCAGCTCACCTAGGGGGACAGGGCTGACAGATACGCAGTATTTT
CASSPRGTGLTDTQYF
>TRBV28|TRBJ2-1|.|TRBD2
TGTGCCAGCAGGAAGGGAGGGCCCGTGGAGGAGCAGTTCTTC
CASRKGGPVEEQFF
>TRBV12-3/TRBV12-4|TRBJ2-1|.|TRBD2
TGTGCCTCATCCCCCGGCGGGGGGCAGTTCTTC
CASSPGGGQFF
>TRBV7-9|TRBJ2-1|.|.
TGTGCCTTTTGGGGAGATGAGCAGTTCTTC
CAFWGDEQFF
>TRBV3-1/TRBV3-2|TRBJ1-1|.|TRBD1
TGTGCCAGCAGCCAAGGAGGGGGCTGGACTGAAGCTTTCTTT
CASSQGGGWTEAFF
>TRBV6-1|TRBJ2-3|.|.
TGTGCCAGCAGTGACAGGGTTACAGATACGCAGTATTTT
CASSDRVTDTQYF
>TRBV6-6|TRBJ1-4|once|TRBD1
TGTGCCAGCAGACCGACCCGACAGGGGGAAAATGAAAAACTGTTTTTT
CASRPTRQGENEKLFF
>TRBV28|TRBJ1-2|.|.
TGTGCCAGCAGTTTATCATCGGGAGATGGCTACACCTTC
CASSLSSGDGYTF
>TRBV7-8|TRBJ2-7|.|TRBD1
TGTGCCAGCAGCCAGACCACAGGGGGCGAGCAGTACTTC
CASSQTTGGEQYF
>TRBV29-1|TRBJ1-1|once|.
TGCAGCGTCTCGTGGGGGGGTACTGAAGCTTTCTTT
CSVSWGGTEAFF
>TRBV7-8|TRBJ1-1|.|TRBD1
TGTGCCAGCAGCTTCCGGGACAGGGGAACGAACACTGAAGCTTTCTTT
CASSFRDRGTNTEAFF
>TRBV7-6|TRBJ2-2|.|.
TGTGCCAGCAGCTTAGGGTCTAGCCCCACCGGGGAGCTGTTTTTT
CASSLGSSPTGELFF
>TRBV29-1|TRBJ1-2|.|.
TGCAGCGTTGACGAATTTGGGGGGGGTGGCTACACCTTC
CSVDEFGGGGYTF
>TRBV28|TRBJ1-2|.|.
TGTGCCAGCAGCTCAGGACTGTACACCTTC
CASSSGLYTF